This is a list of T cell receptor beta chains from one sample in a study of blood T cell repertoires in COVID-19. Profiled with immunoSEQ multiplex PCR; TCRdb holds only in-frame clones, not every one. The sample yields about 24,000 clones, about 72% seen once. The sequencing sample was made of peripheral blood. These receptors were taken from a woman older than 75 with acute or convalescent COVID-19. CDR3s leave out the opening cysteine and the closing phenylalanine or tryptophan.

TRBJ1-1 TRBV5-4 ASSFQQGRAEAF
TRBJ1-1 TRBV5-6 ASSSRQGAEAF
TRBJ1-1 TRBV5-5 ASSLQRMNTEAF
TRBJ2-7 TRBV2 ASVLPGQVGYEQY
TRBJ1-6 TRBV7-8 ASSLRGSYNSPLH
TRBJ2-2 TRBV6-5 ASPKGTSPTGELF
TRBJ2-3 TRBV23-1 ASTRLSQGLRSLTTDTQY
TRBJ1-2 TRBV27 ASSPLTGVGGGYT
TRBJ2-5 TRBV11-2 ASSLGGGAPRETQY
TRBJ2-5 TRBV6-2/TRBV6-3 ASSPRTSKETQY
TRBJ1-4 TRBV12-3/TRBV12-4 ASRRDGDEKLF
TRBJ2-7 TRBV6-1 ASSDEPGTGYSYEQY
TRBJ1-5 TRBV10-3 AISEHRAKDQPQH
TRBJ2-2 TRBV5-6 ASSLARVAVQLTGELF
TRBJ2-7 TRBV28 ASTLTDHSYEQY
TRBJ2-7 TRBV4-1 ASSQDGQGRN
TRBJ1-3 TRBV5-5 ASSLGRGPHSGNTIY
TRBJ2-7 TRBV2 ASSGQGYDEQY
TRBJ2-3 TRBV11-3 ASSLGSGVSDTQY
TRBJ1-2 TRBV10-3 AISEGSNYGYT
TRBJ2-1 TRBV7-9 ASSIQGVDEQF
TRBJ1-1 TRBV5-1 ASRSLAGVSTEAF
TRBJ1-6 TRBV6-5 ASSGAGTSLH
TRBJ2-7 TRBV10-2 ASSLSPSDYSYEQY
TRBJ2-1 TRBV18 ASSLTGTGGSSYNEQF
TRBJ2-7 TRBV7-2 ASSGTGGYEQY
TRBJ1-1 TRBV5-6 ASSLLGQGPYTEAF
TRBJ2-1 TRBV3-1/TRBV3-2 ASSQGPTSGYYNEQF
TRBJ1-1 TRBV6-5 ASSYSKWGGTEAF
TRBJ2-7 TRBV10-3 AIRRDTPYEQY
TRBJ1-6 TRBV2 ASSTETGMYSPLH